These T cell receptor beta chains were read from a single sample in a study. Some clones are missing from TCRdb's copy, which holds only in-frame ones; the method was immunoSEQ multiplex PCR. The profile shows 60,000 to 75,000 clones, around 93% of them singletons. The sample was PBMCs. The receptor source for this set is a man aged 40-49 years with rheumatoid arthritis. CDR3s include the opening cysteine and the closing phenylalanine or tryptophan. A D gene is named only where the DNA matches it firmly. Expanded clones get a size class; other rows say once, few or many, or leave the size out.

clone_size j_call cdr3_length v_call d_call cdr3_nt cdr3_aa
- TRBJ1-6 15 TRBV5-4 TRBD1 TGTGCCAGCAGCTTGCCAGGGGGTCATAATTCACCCCTCCACTTT CASSLPGGHNSPLHF
- TRBJ2-7 15 TRBV2 TRBD2 TGTGCCAGCAGTGAAACCCGGACTAGCGTGGACGAGCAGTACTTC CASSETRTSVDEQYF
- TRBJ2-7 16 TRBV6-1 - TGTGCCAGCAGTGAAGCGCGGGGAAGCAGCAGCTACGAGCAGTACTTC CASSEARGSSSYEQYF
- TRBJ2-1 15 TRBV3-1/TRBV3-2 TRBD1 TGTGCCAGCAGCCAAGATCAGGGGGCTTACAATGAGCAGTTCTTC CASSQDQGAYNEQFF
- TRBJ2-3 11 TRBV6-5 - TGTGCCAGTACATCCGGGTCTCGATGGTATTTT CASTSGSRWYF
- TRBJ1-1 13 TRBV9 - TGTGCCAGCAGCGTAATCGGGGTCACTGAAGCTTTCTTT CASSVIGVTEAFF
- TRBJ2-5 15 TRBV5-4 TRBD2 TGTGCCAGCAGTCGACTAGCGGGAGACCAAGAGACCCAGTACTTC CASSRLAGDQETQYF
- TRBJ2-5 13 TRBV19 - TGTGCCAGTAGTACAGGGTACCAAGAGACCCAGTACTTC CASSTGYQETQYF
once TRBJ1-2 13 TRBV9 - TGTGCCAGCAGCGTAGATAGTGCCTATGGCTACACCTTC CASSVDSAYGYTF
once TRBJ2-1 14 TRBV18 TRBD2 TGTGCCAGCTCACCCAGCGGGGGGGATGATGAGCAGTTCTTC CASSPSGGDDEQFF
- TRBJ1-2 15 TRBV19 TRBD1 TGTGCCAGTAGTATCCCCGGGACAGGAGCCTATGGCTACACCTTC CASSIPGTGAYGYTF
- TRBJ1-5 16 TRBV4-2 TRBD1 TGTGCCAGCAGCCAACCGGACAGGGAGGGCAATCAGCCCCAGCATTTT CASSQPDREGNQPQHF
- TRBJ2-5 14 TRBV28 - TGTGCCAGCAGCCAGGGGGGAACAGGGAAAACCCAGTACTTC CASSQGGTGKTQYF
- TRBJ2-7 14 TRBV6-5 - TGTGCCAGCAGTTACAACAGGGATACCTACGAGCAGTACTTC CASSYNRDTYEQYF
- TRBJ2-2 15 TRBV7-3 - TGTGCCAGCAGCTTATTGGGAGGCGGCACCGGGGAGCTGTTTTTT CASSLLGGGTGELFF
- TRBJ2-3 16 TRBV19 - TGTGCCAGTAGTACCTATATCAGGGGTGGCACAGATACGCAGTATTTT CASSTYIRGGTDTQYF
- TRBJ1-2 14 TRBV7-2 - TGTGCCAGCAGCTTAGCGGTCCGCTACTATGGCTACACCTTC CASSLAVRYYGYTF
- TRBJ2-7 12 TRBV12-3/TRBV12-4 - TGTGCCAGCACCTTGGGAGACTACGAGCAGTACTTC CASTLGDYEQYF
- TRBJ2-1 13 TRBV20-1 - TGCAGTGCTAGTTTTCAGGGTAGGGATGAGCAGTTCTTC CSASFQGRDEQFF
- TRBJ1-1 13 TRBV29-1 - TGCAGCGTTGATCAGGGGCGAGACACTGAAGCTTTCTTT CSVDQGRDTEAFF
once TRBJ2-6 16 TRBV3-1/TRBV3-2 - TGTGCCAGCAGCCAAGGTGGGCGCTCTGGGGCCAACGTCCTGACTTTC CASSQGGRSGANVLTF
- TRBJ2-7 13 TRBV2 TRBD1 TGTGCCAGCAGGTCTGGACAGGTGGGCGAGCAGTACTTC CASRSGQVGEQYF
few TRBJ1-5 16 TRBV4-2 - TGTGCCAGCAGCCAGGGAGGGTACTCGAGCAATCAGCCCCAGCATTTT CASSQGGYSSNQPQHF
- TRBJ2-6 14 TRBV21-1 - TGTGCCAGCAGCACTCGGACAGCTAGCAACGTCCTGACTTTC CASSTRTASNVLTF
once TRBJ1-1 15 TRBV11-2 TRBD1 TGTGCCAGCAGCTTACGTGGGCCAGGGGGCACTGAAGCTTTCTTT CASSLRGPGGTEAFF
once TRBJ1-6 15 TRBV27 - TGTGCCAGCAGTCTGGGTTTCACCGACAATTCACCCCTCCACTTT CASSLGFTDNSPLHF
few TRBJ2-2 12 TRBV5-8 - TGTGCCAGCAGCTTGGACCCCGGGGAGCTGTTTTTT CASSLDPGELFF
- TRBJ2-1 15 TRBV29-1 TRBD2 TGCAGCGTTGCCGGGACTAGCGGCTCCTACAATGAGCAGTTCTTC CSVAGTSGSYNEQFF
- TRBJ2-7 13 TRBV19 TRBD1 TGTGCCAGTAGGGACAGGGGGAGGCACGAGCAGTACTTC CASRDRGRHEQYF
- TRBJ2-2 16 TRBV7-3 - TGTGCCAGCAGCTTCGGCACGGACAGGAACACCGGGGAGCTGTTTTTT CASSFGTDRNTGELFF
medium-sized TRBJ2-7 13 TRBV7-9 - TGTGCCACCGCGGCGACGGTTACCTACGAGCAGTACTTC CATAATVTYEQYF
once TRBJ2-5 15 TRBV19 TRBD1 TGTGCCAGTAGTGACGGGACAGGGGGAAAAGAGACCCAGTACTTC CASSDGTGGKETQYF
- TRBJ1-1 15 TRBV7-9 - TGTGCCAGCAGCTTAATCACGGGGGTACGACCTGAAGCTTTCTTT CASSLITGVRPEAFF
- TRBJ2-1 14 TRBV7-9 TRBD2 TGTGCCAGCAGCCTGGGACTAAATAACAATGAGCAGTTCTTC CASSLGLNNNEQFF
- TRBJ1-2 13 TRBV7-3 - TGTGCCAGCAGCCTTTCCGGGGTGGAGAGCTACACCTTC CASSLSGVESYTF
- TRBJ1-1 17 TRBV6-2/TRBV6-3 TRBD1 TGTGCCAGCAGTTACTCGTTTGGGACAGGGGGCAACACTGAAGCTTTCTTT CASSYSFGTGGNTEAFF
- TRBJ1-5 15 TRBV27 TRBD1 TGTGCCAGCAGTCTCGACAGGGTCAGCAATCAGCCCCAGCATTTT CASSLDRVSNQPQHF
- TRBJ2-1 14 TRBV30 TRBD2 TGTGCCTGGATAGAGCGGGGGGGGGTCAATGAGCAGTTCTTC CAWIERGGVNEQFF
- TRBJ1-6 14 TRBV15 - TGTGCCACCAGCAGATCCAACAGGGTCTCACCCCTCCACTTT CATSRSNRVSPLHF
- TRBJ2-1 13 TRBV6-5 TRBD2 TGTGCCAGCACCCTTACTTTGACTAGCGGGGGGTTCTTC CASTLTLTSGGFF
- TRBJ2-3 14 TRBV5-1 TRBD1 TGCGCCAGCAGCCCGGGACAGGGCCCTAATACGCAGTATTTT CASSPGQGPNTQYF
- TRBJ1-5 11 TRBV1 - TGCACCAGCCGCCCAGGGGTGGCCCAGCATTTT CTSRPGVAQHF
- TRBJ2-1 15 TRBV11-2 TRBD2 TGTGCCAGCAGATGGACTAGCGGGGAGTACAATGAGCAGTTCTTC CASRWTSGEYNEQFF
- TRBJ1-6 12 TRBV28 - TGTGCCAGCAGGGTTAATAATTCACCCCTCCACTTT CASRVNNSPLHF
once TRBJ1-1 13 TRBV5-6 - TGTGCCAGCAGCATGTACCTGAACACTGAAGCTTTCTTT CASSMYLNTEAFF
- TRBJ2-5 14 TRBV7-3 - TGTGCCAGCAGCTTTTCCCCACTTGGGGCTACCCAGTACTTC CASSFSPLGATQYF
- TRBJ2-7 14 TRBV5-4 TRBD1 TGTGCCAGCAGCCGCTGGGACAGCTCATACGAGCAGTACTTC CASSRWDSSYEQYF
- TRBJ2-4 14 TRBV25-1 - TGTGCCACGGCGGAGCAGGGGGCCAAAAACATTCAGTACTTC CATAEQGAKNIQYF
once TRBJ1-6 17 TRBV7-6 TRBD1 TGTGCCAGCAGCTTAGGTACCTGGGCCAGGGGGTATTCACCCCTCCACTTT CASSLGTWARGYSPLHF
- TRBJ1-6 13 TRBV7-2 - TGTGCCAGCAGCTCGACAGTGAATTCACCCCTCCACTTT CASSSTVNSPLHF
- TRBJ1-1 14 TRBV2 TRBD1 TGTGCCAGCAGGGGGACAGGGGTGAACACTGAAGCTTTCTTT CASRGTGVNTEAFF
- TRBJ1-5 16 TRBV5-1 TRBD1 TGCGCCAGCAGCTTGGGGGACAGCCTTAGCAATCAGCCCCAGCATTTT CASSLGDSLSNQPQHF
- TRBJ1-2 15 TRBV9 - TGTGCCAGCAGCGTAGTGGGGGCAGCTAACTATGGCTACACCTTC CASSVVGAANYGYTF
- TRBJ1-1 15 TRBV7-2 TRBD1 TGTGCCAGCAGCTTCGGGGGCAGGGGGCGAACTGAAGCTTTCTTT CASSFGGRGRTEAFF
- TRBJ1-2 15 TRBV7-8 TRBD1 TGTGCCATCACCGGGACAGGTAAGATCTATGGAGGCTACACCTTC CAITGTGKIYGGYTF